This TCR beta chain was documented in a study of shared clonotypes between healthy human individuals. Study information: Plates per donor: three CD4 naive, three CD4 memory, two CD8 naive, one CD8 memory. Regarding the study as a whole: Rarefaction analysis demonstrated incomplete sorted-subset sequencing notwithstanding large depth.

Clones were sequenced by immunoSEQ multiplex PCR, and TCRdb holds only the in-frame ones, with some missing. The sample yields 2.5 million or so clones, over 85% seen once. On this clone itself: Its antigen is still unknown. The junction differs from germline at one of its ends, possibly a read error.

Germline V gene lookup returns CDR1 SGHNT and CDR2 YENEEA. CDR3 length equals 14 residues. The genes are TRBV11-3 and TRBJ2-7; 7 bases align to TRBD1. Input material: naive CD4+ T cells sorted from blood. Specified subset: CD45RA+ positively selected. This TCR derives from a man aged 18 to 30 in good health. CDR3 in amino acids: CASSSRDSPYGQYF. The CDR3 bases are TGTGCCAGCAGCTCCCGGGACAGTCCTTACGGGCAGTACTTC.